This TCR beta chain was retrieved from a study of Graves' ophthalmopathy and Graves' hyperthyroidism. Study observations and caveats: A 13-signature model separated ophthalmopathy from stable hyperthyroidism, reaching roughly 85% sensitivity and under 82% specificity cross-validated.

A remark on this clonotype: Its cognate antigen is unknown.

RNA transcripts provided the template for amplifying TCR beta CDR3 regions. The authors performed first-round RT-PCR with HTBI primers and then a second-round multiplex PCR. One entry per CDR3 protein results from TCRdb running MiXCR on the multiplex PCR reads. The sample yields 300,000 to 350,000 distinct CDR3 sequences, around a sixth seen once. This CDR3 has 13 amino acids. V lost 5 bases, J lost 8 bases, and 18 bases lay in between. From germline, CDR1 is GTSNPN and CDR2 SVGIG (reference sequence). This receptor was identified in an adult man with Graves' ophthalmopathy. The chain recombines TRBV30 with TRBJ1-1; D unresolved. Sample: peripheral blood. The CDR3 loop is CAWSSRPAFEAFF. CDR3 nucleotide sequence: TGTGCCTGGTCCTCGCGGCCGGCATTCGAAGCTTTCTTT.